This TCR beta chain comes out of a study of OX40 agonist ivuxolimab in advanced cancers. Sequencing was performed with immunoSEQ multiplex PCR; in TCRdb, only in-frame clones are kept and a portion is missing. The sample lists about 94,000 clones; 94% were seen once. The receptor's source is an adult with an advanced solid tumor such as melanoma, head and neck, liver or kidney cancer. The material sequenced was CD4+ or CD8+ T cells sorted from blood, taken in a trial of the OX40 agonist ivuxolimab.

The CDR3 spells CASRRDPVSGQFF. The CDR3 bases are TGTGCCAGCAGAAGAGATCCGGTAAGCGGGCAGTTCTTC. V is TRBV27 and J is TRBJ2-1; D is possibly TRBD2 (5 bases). CDR3 length: 13 residues. In germline, CDR1 is MNHEY, CDR2 SMNVEV (reference sequence). The ends were cut back, 6 bases at V and 12 bases at J, with 18 bases in the middle.